The rows below give T cell receptor beta chains drawn from one sample of a study of T cells in Graves' hyperthyroidism and ophthalmopathy. TCRdb ran MiXCR on the multiplex PCR reads and lists one entry per CDR3 protein. Of approximately 150,000 distinct CDR3 sequences in the sample, around 8.9% were seen once. The sequenced material came from blood. The receptors were sampled from a woman younger than 35 with Graves' hyperthyroidism that later progressed to Graves' ophthalmopathy. CDR3s include the opening cysteine and the closing phenylalanine or tryptophan. Each record gives: D gene, J gene, V gene, clone size, CDR3 protein, CDR3 DNA. A D gene is named only where the DNA matches it firmly. Clone size appears in some rows only: once, few, many, or a class for an expanded clone.

. TRBJ2-3 TRBV5-5 many CASSPAVDTQYF TGTGCCAGCAGCCCGGCGGTGGATACGCAGTATTTT
. TRBJ2-7 TRBV12-3/TRBV12-4 many CASRESYEQYF TGTGCCAGCAGGGAGTCCTACGAGCAGTACTTC
. TRBJ2-7 TRBV5-5 many CASSLEAGVEQYF TGTGCCAGCAGCTTGGAGGCAGGGGTCGAGCAGTACTTC
. TRBJ1-6 TRBV28 many CASSLPTGMGWALHF TGTGCCAGCAGCTTACCTACGGGAATGGGTTGGGCCCTCCACTTT
TRBD1 TRBJ1-5 TRBV12-3/TRBV12-4 many CASSLASGTGGYQPQHF TGTGCCAGCAGTTTAGCCTCCGGGACAGGGGGCTATCAGCCCCAGCATTTT
. TRBJ1-1 TRBV11-2 many CASSLEARGRPEAFF TGTGCCAGCAGCTTAGAGGCCAGGGGTCGGCCTGAAGCTTTCTTT
TRBD1 TRBJ1-1 TRBV27 many CASGRQGMNTEAFF TGTGCCAGCGGACGACAGGGAATGAACACTGAAGCTTTCTTT
TRBD1 TRBJ1-5 TRBV27 many CASSTTGYQPQHF TGTGCCAGCAGTACGACAGGGTATCAGCCCCAGCATTTT
. TRBJ2-1 TRBV6-5 many CASSYRIAAYNEQFF TGTGCCAGCAGTTACCGCATAGCAGCCTACAATGAGCAGTTCTTC
. TRBJ2-3 TRBV19 few CASSPNPGSGPDTQYF TGTGCCAGTAGTCCAAATCCAGGGTCGGGCCCAGATACGCAGTATTTT
TRBD1 TRBJ2-2 TRBV3-1 many CASSFGQGGAGELFF TGTGCCAGCAGCTTTGGACAGGGGGGTGCCGGGGAGCTGTTTTTT
TRBD2 TRBJ2-7 TRBV5-6 few CASERGGEQYF TGTGCCAGTGAGCGGGGTGGCGAGCAGTACTTC
. TRBJ1-2 TRBV30 many CAWKVPGASYGYTF TGTGCCTGGAAGGTTCCGGGGGCCTCCTATGGCTACACCTTC
. TRBJ2-5 TRBV12-3/TRBV12-4 many CASSLTITGVQETQYF TGTGCCAGCAGCCTGACCATTACGGGGGTCCAAGAGACCCAGTACTTC
. TRBJ2-5 TRBV6-1 many CASSESGFRETQYF TGTGCCAGCAGTGAATCAGGGTTCCGAGAGACCCAGTACTTC
. TRBJ1-1 TRBV6-6 many CASSYGGPNTEAFF TGTGCCAGCAGTTACGGGGGACCGAACACTGAAGCTTTCTTT
. TRBJ1-5 TRBV3-1 many CASSQGTGGNQPQHF TGTGCCAGCAGCCAAGGTACGGGCGGCAATCAGCCCCAGCATTTT
. TRBJ1-5 TRBV4-1 few CASSQDPAPYSNQPQHF TGCGCCAGCAGCCAAGATCCCGCTCCTTATAGCAATCAGCCCCAGCATTTT
. TRBJ2-2 TRBV12-3/TRBV12-4 many CASSFWGANTGELFF TGTGCCAGCAGTTTTTGGGGCGCGAACACCGGGGAGCTGTTTTTT
TRBD1 TRBJ1-1 TRBV12-3/TRBV12-4 many CASSYRGVNTEAFF TGTGCCAGCAGCTACAGGGGAGTGAACACTGAAGCTTTCTTT
. TRBJ2-7 TRBV2 many CASSRTASSYEQYF TGTGCCAGCAGCCGGACAGCAAGCTCCTACGAGCAGTACTTC
. TRBJ2-5 TRBV28 many CASSFGSPQETQYF TGTGCCAGCAGTTTTGGGTCACCCCAAGAGACCCAGTACTTC
. TRBJ1-6 TRBV7-2 many CASSLVVDGNSPLHF TGTGCCAGCAGCTTAGTGGTTGACGGAAATTCACCCCTCCACTTT
TRBD2 TRBJ2-5 TRBV5-4 . CASSLGLAGGGRETQYF TGTGCCAGCAGCTTGGGACTAGCGGGGGGAGGTAGGGAGACCCAGTACTTC
. TRBJ2-7 TRBV15 many CATSRGTIYEQYF TGTGCCACCAGCAGAGGGACTATCTACGAGCAGTACTTC
TRBD1 TRBJ1-2 TRBV4-2 many CASSHGQDVNYGYTF TGTGCCAGCAGCCACGGACAGGATGTCAACTATGGCTACACCTTC
TRBD1 TRBJ2-5 TRBV6-2/TRBV6-3 few CASSPTGVETQYF TGTGCCAGCAGTCCGACAGGGGTAGAGACCCAGTACTTC
TRBD1 TRBJ2-7 TRBV20-1 many CSASGTGYYEQYF TGCAGTGCTAGTGGGACAGGGTATTACGAGCAGTACTTC
. TRBJ2-2 TRBV19 few CASKEWAGELFF TGTGCCAGTAAAGAATGGGCTGGGGAGCTGTTTTTT
TRBD1 TRBJ1-4 TRBV12-3/TRBV12-4 many CASSSRGANEKLFF TGTGCCAGCAGTTCCAGGGGGGCTAATGAAAAACTGTTTTTT
TRBD1 TRBJ2-1 TRBV10-3 many CAISERTGTYSSYNEQFF TGTGCCATCAGTGAAAGGACAGGGACCTACAGCTCCTACAATGAGCAGTTCTTC